Below are 20 T cell receptor beta chains sequenced from a single sample in a study of shared T cell receptors in the human thymus. Sequencing was performed with immunoSEQ multiplex PCR; in TCRdb, only in-frame clones are kept and a portion is missing. This repertoire shows some 760,000 clones, approximately 85% found once; its top ten account for about 0.0098%. This sample was shared with a second study, whose subject was human thymus T cells.

The sample comprised thymocytes. The receptor set was obtained from a girl under three years old with a congenital heart defect.

As to this clone: Other nucleotide sequences in the sample specify the same CDR3. The chain is built from TRBV27 and TRBJ1-1; no reliable D call. The germline V gene encodes CDR1 MNHEY and CDR2 SMNVEV (reference sequence). The CDR3 covers 13 residues. Trimming cost V 6 bases and J 0 bases, with 8 bases left between them. The CDR3 spells CASRPLLNTEAFF. CDR3 bases: TGTGCCAGCAGGCCCCTACTGAACACTGAAGCTTTCTTT.

The V call is TRBV27, the J call TRBJ1-5; D is perhaps TRBD1 (6 bases). V lost 6 bases and J lost 0, with 27 bases in between. The CDR3 has 20 amino acids. From germline, CDR1 is MNHEY and CDR2 SMNVEV (reference sequence). The DNA of the CDR3 is TGTGCCAGCAGCTACTCTGGGAAAATACCGGGACACTATAGCAATCAGCCCCAGCATTTT. Protein sequence: CASSYSGKIPGHYSNQPQHF.

The chain recombines TRBV4-1 with TRBJ1-5; perhaps TRBD1 as D (6 bases). V lost 4 bases and J lost 6, with 19 bases in between. CDR3 length: 16 residues. Germline V CDR1 and CDR2: MGHRA, YSYEKL. The CDR3 region is CASSPVTDSRPQPQHF. In DNA, the CDR3 is TGCGCCAGCAGCCCCGTAACGGACAGCAGGCCTCAGCCCCAGCATTTT.

The rearrangement uses TRBV7-9 and TRBJ1-3, with TRBD1 as a possible D gene (5 bases). The CDR3 covers 13 residues. The V gene's germline CDR1 is SEHNR and CDR2 FQNEAQ (reference sequence). V lost 5 bases, J lost 5 bases, and 10 bases lay in between. CDR3 region: CASSPKDRNTIYF. The CDR3 nucleotides are TGTGCCAGCAGCCCGAAGGACAGAAACACCATATATTTT.

V is TRBV2 and J is TRBJ2-6, with 7 bases that match TRBD1. CDR1 and CDR2 from the germline V gene are SNHLY and FYNNEI. The V gene end was trimmed by 6 bases and the J gene end by 19 bases; junction bases not matched to a gene: 6. This CDR3 comprises 10 residues. CDR3 sequence: CASRGDSITF. CDR3 coding DNA: TGTGCCAGCAGAGGGGACAGTATCACTTTC. The variable domain in full, with the rest retrieved from reference TRBV2 and TRBJ2-6, is EPEVTQTPSHQVTQMGQEVILRCVPISNHLYFYWYRQILGQKVEFLVSFYNNEISEKSEIFDDQFSVERPDGSNFTLKIRSTKLEDSAMYFCASRGDSITFGAGSRLTVL.

The chain has TRBV7-3 and TRBJ2-3; no clear D gene. V gave up 5 bases and J gave up 0 bases, with 12 bases separating them. The CDR3 length is 15 residues. From germline, CDR1 is SGHTA and CDR2 FQGTGA. The CDR3 bases are TGTGCCAGCAGCCTAAATCCGGGTAGCACAGATACGCAGTATTTT. Translated, it gives CASSLNPGSTDTQYF.

This clone was picked up one time. V is TRBV9 and J is TRBJ2-3; TRBD1 agrees at 9 bases. V dropped 3 bases and J dropped 4; count of bases not matched to a gene: 18. CDR3 length: 19 amino acids. The V gene's germline CDR1 is SGDLS and CDR2 YYNGEE. Here the CDR3 reads CASSDQSTGQGRISDTQYF. In DNA form, the CDR3 reads TGTGCCAGCAGCGACCAGAGCACAGGACAGGGGAGGATATCAGATACGCAGTATTTT.

The chain couples TRBV10-2 to TRBJ1-2, with TRBD1 matching 8 bases. The J segment lost 5 bases and the V segment lost 5 bases, leaving 7 bases of the junction unmatched. Germline V gives CDR1 WSHSY, CDR2 SAAADI. The CDR3 contains 14 residues. CDR3 region: CASSSAGGKYGYTF. The CDR3, as DNA: TGCGCCAGCAGTTCCGCAGGGGGCAAGTATGGCTACACCTTC.

The CDR3 loop reads CASSSPRGDGSNYGYTF. DNA for the CDR3: TGTGCCAGCAGTTCCCCCCGGGGGGACGGGTCTAACTATGGCTACACCTTC. The V gene is TRBV7-2, the J gene TRBJ1-2, with D possibly matching TRBD1 (5 bases). Trimming took off 6 bases at V and 0 bases at J, with 20 bases between the two ends. CDR1 is SGHTA and CDR2 is FQGNSA in the germline V gene. The CDR3 contains 17 residues.

This clone appeared a few times. The rearrangement uses TRBV27 and TRBJ1-1; tentatively, D is TRBD1 (6 bases). Looked up from germline, CDR1 is MNHEY and CDR2 is SMNVEV (reference sequence). The CDR3 is made up of 16 amino acids. V gave up 2 bases and J gave up 1 base, with 14 bases separating them. In DNA, the CDR3 is TGTGCCAGCAGTTTAAAGAGGACAGAAAAGAACACTGAAGCTTTCTTT. It specifies CASSLKRTEKNTEAFF.

The chain recombines TRBV6-5 with TRBJ1-5, with D possibly TRBD1 on 6 matching bases. Germline V gene lookup returns CDR1 MNHEY and CDR2 SVGAGI. V lost 2 bases, J lost 6 bases, and 14 bases lay in between. This CDR3 spans 15 amino acids. CDR3 residues: CASSYHRDGAQPQHF. The CDR3 DNA reads TGTGCCAGCAGTTACCACAGGGATGGGGCTCAGCCCCAGCATTTT.

CDR3 loop: CASSAVKGPSNYGYTF. The CDR3, as DNA: TGTGCCAGCAGCGCGGTGAAGGGGCCTTCTAACTATGGCTACACCTTC. The chain links TRBV7-9 to TRBJ1-2; D is possibly TRBD1 (5 bases). Germline CDR1 is SEHNR and CDR2 is FQNEAQ (reference sequence). CDR3 size: 16 residues. Trimming pared 5 bases from V and 0 bases from J, leaving 16 bases between.

CDR3 residues: CASSEVVRGSSYNEQFF. The DNA for the CDR3 is TGTGCCAGCAGTGAAGTTGTACGGGGGAGCTCCTACAATGAGCAGTTCTTC. J is TRBJ2-1 and V is TRBV2, with D possibly TRBD2 on 6 matching bases. The CDR3 length is 17 residues. V lost 1 base and J 0 bases, leaving 13 bases between the germline ends. CDR1 and CDR2 from the germline V gene are SNHLY and FYNNEI. Full variable domain (rest looked up from reference TRBV2 and TRBJ2-1): EPEVTQTPSHQVTQMGQEVILRCVPISNHLYFYWYRQILGQKVEFLVSFYNNEISEKSEIFDDQFSVERPDGSNFTLKIRSTKLEDSAMYFCASSEVVRGSSYNEQFFGPGTRLTVL.

This clone occurred a few times. The rearrangement joins TRBV5-1 to TRBJ2-3; D is possibly TRBD2 (6 bases). The CDR3 loop spans 18 amino acids. Germline CDR1 is SGHRS and CDR2 is YFSETQ. Trimming took 2 bases from V and 5 from J, leaving 24 bases between them. DNA for the CDR3: TGCGCCAGCAGCTTTGGGGGGACCCGGACACACCCCGGAGATACGCAGTATTTT. This sequence encodes CASSFGGTRTHPGDTQYF. Drawing the rest from reference TRBV5-1 and TRBJ2-3, the complete variable domain is KAGVTQTPRYLIKTRGQQVTLSCSPISGHRSVSWYQQTPGQGLQFLFEYFSETQRNKGNFPGRFSGRQFSNSRSEMNVSTLELGDSALYLCASSFGGTRTHPGDTQYFGPGTRLTVL.

The J gene is TRBJ1-1, the V gene TRBV28; D remains unclear. Trimming pared 6 bases from V and 7 bases from J, leaving 9 bases between. The CDR3 extends over 11 amino acids. Per the germline V gene, CDR1 is MDHEN and CDR2 is SYDVKM. The CDR3 region is CASSAPLEAFF. Written as DNA, the CDR3 is TGTGCCAGCAGCGCCCCACTTGAAGCTTTCTTT.

V and J are TRBV5-1 and TRBJ1-2; TRBD1 aligns across 7 bases. The CDR3 totals 16 residues. V dropped 3 bases and J dropped 0; count of bases not matched to a gene: 8. In germline, CDR1 is SGHRS, CDR2 YFSETQ. CDR3 in amino acids: CASSSEGQKPNYGYTF. DNA for the CDR3: TGCGCCAGCAGCTCTGAGGGACAGAAGCCTAACTATGGCTACACCTTC. Looking up the rest from reference TRBV5-1 and TRBJ1-2 gives the full variable domain: KAGVTQTPRYLIKTRGQQVTLSCSPISGHRSVSWYQQTPGQGLQFLFEYFSETQRNKGNFPGRFSGRQFSNSRSEMNVSTLELGDSALYLCASSSEGQKPNYGYTFGSGTRLTVV.

The chain couples TRBV5-1 to TRBJ2-5; the match to TRBD1 covers 7 bases. This CDR3 is built from 15 residues. J gave up 0 bases and V 1 base, and 3 bases lay outside the gene matches. Germline V gene data show CDR1 as SGHRS and CDR2 as YFSETQ. The CDR3 DNA follows: TGCGCCAGCAGCTTGCCAGGGGGTCACCAAGAGACCCAGTACTTC. Translation gives CASSLPGGHQETQYF.

The chain carries TRBV5-6 and TRBJ2-7; 10 nucleotides match TRBD1. CDR1 is SGHDT, CDR2 YYEEEE, per germline. CDR3 length: 15 residues. The J segment lost 2 bases and the V segment lost 3 bases, leaving 5 bases of the junction unmatched. CDR3 residues: CASSSRDRGAYEQYF. The CDR3 coding sequence is TGTGCCAGCAGCTCCCGGGACAGGGGTGCCTACGAGCAGTACTTC.

The rearrangement uses TRBV20-1 and TRBJ2-1, with D possibly matching TRBD1 (5 bases). The V gene lost 4 bases and the J gene lost 10 bases, with 8 bases spanning the gap. This CDR3 has 10 amino acids. The V gene's germline CDR1 is DFQATT and CDR2 SNEGSKA (reference sequence). CDR3 amino acids: CSANRPEQFF. For the CDR3, the DNA is TGCAGTGCTAACAGGCCCGAGCAGTTCTTC.

J is TRBJ1-1 and V is TRBV20-1; D gene ambiguous. The length of the CDR3 is 11 residues. Germline V CDR1 and CDR2: DFQATT, SNEGSKA (reference sequence). The V end lost 1 base, the J end lost 10 bases, and 10 bases lay between the germline ends. The CDR3 sequence is CSARAVRGAFF. CDR3 nucleotide sequence: TGCAGTGCTAGAGCGGTACGGGGAGCTTTCTTT.